This TCR beta chain came from a study of T cell responses to AZD1222 COVID-19 vaccine. General study results and limits: Among those given AZD1222, only five to seven were seropositive at baseline.

CDR3 length equals 13 residues. CDR1 SGHTA and CDR2 FQGNSA come from the germline V gene. Trimming cost V 5 bases and J 7 bases, with 12 bases left between them. Comments on this clone: The antigen is not known.

The data were produced by immunoSEQ multiplex PCR, yet TCRdb's version contains in-frame clones alone and is incomplete. The sample includes approximately 65,000 clones, about 80% of them seen just once. Sequenced material: peripheral blood, taken on day 0 of AZD1222 vaccination. This sequence joins TRBV7-2 and TRBJ1-5; D possibly corresponds to TRBD1 (6 bases). The source of this sequence is an adult in good health. This chain's CDR3 is CASSPIGGQPQHF. CDR3 DNA sequence: TGTGCCAGCAGCCCAATAGGGGGGCAGCCCCAGCATTTT.